This T cell receptor beta chain was identified in a study of blood T cell repertoires in COVID-19. Study as a whole: COVID-19 samples from acute and convalescent phases originated in the United States, Italy and Spain. PBMCs, B-cell-depleted T cells, or T cells were the source of the cDNA or gDNA that made up the material.

Repertoires were generated with immunoSEQ multiplex PCR, while TCRdb's copy carries only in-frame clones and drops some. This sample carries about 120,000 clones, nearly 80% of them seen once, and the ten largest clones take approximately 16%. This CDR3 comprises 13 residues. V lost 6 bases and J lost 8, with 13 bases in between. The germline gives CDR1 SEHNR, CDR2 FQNEAQ (reference sequence). The TCR originated in a woman at least 80 years old with active or convalescent COVID-19. This chain joins TRBV7-9 and TRBJ1-4; D perhaps matches TRBD1 (6 bases). The source material was peripheral blood. The CDR3: CASSYRVGEKLFF. DNA of the CDR3: TGTGCCAGCAGTTACAGGGTAGGCGAAAAACTGTTTTTT. Variable domain in full (rest from reference TRBV7-9 and TRBJ1-4): DTGVSQNPRHKITKRGQNVTFRCDPISEHNRLYWYRQTLGQGPEFLTYFQNEAQLEKSRLLSDRFSAERPKGSFSTLEIQRTEQGDSAMYLCASSYRVGEKLFFGSGTQLSVL.